This T cell receptor (beta chain) was documented in a study of cytomegalovirus exposure and HLA in healthy donors (dated by TCRdb to 2015 to 2018). Some background on the complete study: An earlier analysis of approximately 640 of the donors reported more than 250 Gb of sequence data and roughly 100 million unique TCR beta sequences from around 200 million T cells. Roughly 300 gigabases of sequencing data and around 88 million unique TCR sequences made up an early release that covered roughly 670 HLA-typed donors. Of the 350 to 450 genotyped donors, roughly 80% were placed in the genetic ancestry cluster associated with self-reported Caucasian donors. The study aimed to test whether cataloging public T cell receptors could reveal signatures of past pathogen exposure. Using immunosequencing, the study profiled T cell repertoires from about 610 subjects and related those repertoires to cytomegalovirus serostatus. Besides the first cohort of hundreds of subjects, a separate validation cohort made up of 120 different subjects was used. High-throughput TCR immunosequencing, statistical association of individual TCRs with disease status, and machine learning were combined to predict cytomegalovirus infection status. To study patterns of TCR occurrence, a later analysis re-analyzed previously published TCR beta repertoires from 600 to 750 donors and added high-resolution HLA genotyping. The later analysis used no new phenotypic data to find candidate immune exposures, relying instead on TCR beta sequences and their occurrence across donors. An earlier analysis of roughly 600 of the donors used high-throughput TCR beta sequencing to judge whether each TCR beta V gene segment behaved as functional or pseudogenic. Donor age, sex, ethnicity and CMV serostatus were collected together with the repertoire data. In a later genetic analysis, genome-wide SNP genotypes for about three fifths of the roughly 670 donors were used, and that subset was treated as a discovery cohort. All discovery cohort repertoires had been generated using a single sequencing platform. HLA typing included class I and class II loci at four-digit resolution. The number of typed donors differed by locus: about 629-630 for A, B, C, DRB1 and DQB1; approximately 540 for DQA1; roughly 600 for DPA1; and some 470 for DPB1. About five DR-DQ haplotypes were treated as single units for association and clustering because of strong linkage in the cohort. Across about 380 genotyped donors of the cohort, an average of roughly 250,000 unique TCR beta nucleotide sequences per donor were sequenced, and 15% to 20% of those sequences were non-productive. Findings and caveats that apply to the study as a whole: Presence/absence analyses assumed roughly uniform sequencing depth across donors, an assumption that may not hold. Because HLA typing was missing for some donors at each locus, association tests included only the typed subset. Compared with equally common non-associated chains, HLA-associated TCR beta chains in a later analysis were more clonally expanded and had lower generation probabilities. When HLA alleles, especially DR and DQ, strongly co-occurred, TCR associations were difficult to assign to individual alleles. V-gene and J-gene trimming of TCR beta chains was associated with a missense DCLRE1C variant in a later genetic analysis, and the association was replicated in an independent cohort. Because the 87-base-pair reads could not distinguish some IMGT-functional V segments, including TRBV6-2 and TRBV6-3, those segments were excluded. The only immune exposure information available for the cohort was CMV serostatus. Compared with the roughly 700-donor mean, donors in an Asian-associated ancestry cluster had fewer N-insertions in productive TCRs, according to a later genetic analysis. Because counts were too low, roughly 18 rarely observed V segments, including chromosome 9 orphons, were left out of the earlier analysis of over 550 of the donors. Linkage disequilibrium might explain the correlated functional status among segregating V segments, but an unknown experimental factor could not be excluded. The authors suggested that the approach could potentially be generalized to other disease states and immunological phenotypes. The classifier was reported to diagnose cytomegalovirus status with high specificity and sensitivity in both the original and validation cohorts. While some public TCRs were present in many individuals, most TCR sequences turned up only very rarely across donors. A later analysis found that most CMV-associated TCR beta chains appeared HLA-restricted, with HLA associations seemingly driven largely by CMV exposure. In a later analysis, the rate of TCR association differed among HLA loci, with DRB1 alleles having the most associated TCRs and HLA-C alleles having the fewest. A further reported finding was that TCR beta sequences accurately predicted the HLA-A and HLA-B alleles for most subjects in the first cohort. In a later analysis, several top co-occurrence clusters were reported to appear linked to parvovirus B19, influenza, CMV and Epstein-Barr virus. Only TCR beta chains were sequenced in this cohort, and the absence of alpha or paired-chain data limited detectable features. A cluster of highly shared sequence variants was judged likely to represent a technical artifact of the sequencing pipeline. In the study, around 160 TCR beta chains were listed as associated with cytomegalovirus. In a later analysis, some 17,000 TCR beta sequences were associated with specific HLA alleles at a false discovery rate of 0.05. A few of the identified cytomegalovirus-associated TCR beta chains were confirmed in vitro to be specific for cytomegalovirus antigens. In an earlier analysis of roughly 500 of the donors, most TCR beta V segments appeared in productive rearrangements about 90% or about 30% of the time, broadly matching IMGT annotations.

To prepare the library, the immunoSEQ multiplex PCR assay was applied. The multiplex PCR relied on a mix of 60 forward primers for TCR Vbeta segments and 13 reverse primers for TCR Jbeta segments. A multiplex PCR assay on genomic DNA amplified the CDR3 region of rearranged TCR beta genes. The Illumina HiSeq System was used to sequence the amplified TCR beta libraries as 87-base-pair reads. For the original study's pipeline: A later analysis tallied around 82 million unique TCR beta chains across the roughly 610 repertoires, and around 9.9 million of those chains were shared by two or more donors. To remove PCR and sequencing errors, raw reads were error-corrected and collapsed into unique sequences using a nearest-neighbor algorithm that merged closely related sequences. CDR3 sequences were aligned to IMGT reference sequences to assign V, D and J gene segments. Each retained sequence needed at least a six-nucleotide match to both a V gene segment and a J gene segment. Rearrangements were classified as productive when the CDR3 lacked stop codons and remained in frame with V and J, and all other rearrangements were classified as non-productive. CDR3 was defined according to IMGT convention as the region running from the second conserved V-encoded cysteine to the conserved J-encoded phenylalanine. The earlier analysis of some 540 of the donors excluded any sequence lacking an unambiguous match to a single V gene segment. In an earlier analysis of several hundred of the donors, V segments were called functional above 56.7% productive rearrangements and were called segregating when the between-donor standard deviation exceeded 5%. To diagnose cytomegalovirus status from the catalog of TCR beta chain sequences, a statistical classification framework was built. A later analysis assigned V and J genes by comparing TCR nucleotide sequences with IMGT/GENE-DB human TR gene sequences. The TCRdist pipeline was used in a later analysis to assign CDR3 sequences and most-parsimonious VDJ recombination scenarios. In a later analysis, each TCR beta chain was defined by its CDR3 amino acid sequence together with its V-gene family, and reads lacking a unique V-gene family were excluded. In a later analysis, around 650 highly shared, low-generation-probability nucleotide sequences were removed to address suspected cross-contamination and a sequencing artifact. A later analysis calculated a clonal expansion index for each public chain from normalized within-repertoire ranks of inferred template counts. Generation probabilities in a later analysis came from a VDJ recombination model fitted to out-of-frame rearrangements, and those results were checked against IGoR. Hypergeometric tests were used in a later analysis to score TCR-TCR, TCR-HLA and TCR-CMV co-occurrence, with a repertoire-size bias correction applied to the TCR pairs. False discovery rates were estimated in a later analysis by permuting HLA or CMV assignments 20 times. In a later analysis, co-occurring TCRs were grouped with DBSCAN, and TCRdist sequence similarity was added when clustering was performed within HLA-allele-positive subsets. Repertoires with fewer than 30,000 or more than 120,000 public chains, plus five repertoires with anomalous nucleotide sharing, were excluded from co-occurrence clustering. What TCRdb holds here is the immuneACCESS table cut down to in-frame rearrangements. Part of the clones is not present; checked against another copy, under half of the missing clones reflect an unresolved V gene, and the others are unexplained. V, J and clone size are taken as reported in that table, and D and trimming were inferred from the DNA itself. The sample profile shows 150,000 to 200,000 clones; about four fifths of them were found once. The top ten hold about 0.39% of the sample.

Concerning this clone: It lacks a known antigen. Base qualities are not provided; no much larger clone lies one nucleotide away.

The cohort consisted of hundreds of healthy bone marrow donors. At the time of sampling, all cohort members were nominally healthy, though unrecorded immune exposures were likely present. The donor was CMV seronegative and belonged to the group of over 300 seronegative cohort members. A peripheral blood sample was collected from each donor, and TCR beta sequencing was performed on peripheral blood mononuclear cells. The Qiagen DNeasy Blood Extraction Kit was used to extract genomic DNA from the blood cell samples. The germline V gene sets CDR1 to SGHTA and CDR2 to FQGTGA. Between the V and J ends, shortened by 3 bases and 4 bases respectively, the junction contains 10 bases. Measured from the cysteine to the phenylalanine, the CDR3 is 13 residues long. Only the CDR3 DNA stays, 39 bases, in frame from base 1.

This TCR was sampled from a boy younger than 10 in good health and CMV-seronegative. The rearranged chain carries TRBV7-3 and TRBJ2-7; a tentative D call is TRBD1 (6 bases match). The sequencing sample was made of PBMCs. The CDR3 reads CASSFGQRYEQYF. The DNA sequence is given as TGTGCCAGCAGCTTTGGACAGAGGTACGAGCAGTACTTC.